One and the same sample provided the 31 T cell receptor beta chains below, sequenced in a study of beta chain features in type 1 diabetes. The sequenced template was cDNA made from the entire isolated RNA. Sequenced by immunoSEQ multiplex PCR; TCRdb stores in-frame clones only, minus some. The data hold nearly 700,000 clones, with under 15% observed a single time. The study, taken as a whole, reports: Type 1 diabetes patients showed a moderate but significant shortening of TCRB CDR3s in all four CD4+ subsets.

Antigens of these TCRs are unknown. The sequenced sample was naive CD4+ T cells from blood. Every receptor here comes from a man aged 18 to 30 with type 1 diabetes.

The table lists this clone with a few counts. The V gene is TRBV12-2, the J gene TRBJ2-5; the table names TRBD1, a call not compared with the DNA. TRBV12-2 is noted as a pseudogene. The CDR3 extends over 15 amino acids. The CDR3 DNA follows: TGTGCAAGTCGCTATAGTACAGGGGAGGAAGAGACCCAGTACTTC. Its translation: CASRYSTGEEETQYF.

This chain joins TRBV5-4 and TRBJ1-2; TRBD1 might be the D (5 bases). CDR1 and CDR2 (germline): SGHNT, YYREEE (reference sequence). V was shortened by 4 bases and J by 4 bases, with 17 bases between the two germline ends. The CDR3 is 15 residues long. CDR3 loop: CASSTSTGTTYGYTF. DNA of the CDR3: TGTGCCAGCAGCACCTCTACAGGAACCACCTATGGCTACACCTTC.

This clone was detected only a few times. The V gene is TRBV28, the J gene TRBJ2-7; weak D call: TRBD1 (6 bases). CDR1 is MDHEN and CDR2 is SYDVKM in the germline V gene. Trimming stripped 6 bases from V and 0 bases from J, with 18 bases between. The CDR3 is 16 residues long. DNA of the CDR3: TGTGCCAGCAGCCCCTCCGGGGAAGGGGGCTCCTACGAGCAGTACTTC. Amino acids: CASSPSGEGGSYEQYF.

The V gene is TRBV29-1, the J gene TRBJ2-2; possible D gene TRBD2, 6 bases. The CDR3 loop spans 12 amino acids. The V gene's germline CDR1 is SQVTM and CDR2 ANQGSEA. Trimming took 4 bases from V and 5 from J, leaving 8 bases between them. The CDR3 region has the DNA TGCAGCGTTGGCGCGGGGACCGGGGAGCTGTTTTTT. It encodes CSVGAGTGELFF.

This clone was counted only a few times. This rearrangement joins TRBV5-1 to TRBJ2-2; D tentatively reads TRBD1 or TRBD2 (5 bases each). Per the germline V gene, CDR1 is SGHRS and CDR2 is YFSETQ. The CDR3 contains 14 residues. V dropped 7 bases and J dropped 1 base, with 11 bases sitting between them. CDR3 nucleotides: TGCGCCAGCTCGGGACCCGAGAACACCGGGGAGCTGTTTTTT. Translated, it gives CASSGPENTGELFF.

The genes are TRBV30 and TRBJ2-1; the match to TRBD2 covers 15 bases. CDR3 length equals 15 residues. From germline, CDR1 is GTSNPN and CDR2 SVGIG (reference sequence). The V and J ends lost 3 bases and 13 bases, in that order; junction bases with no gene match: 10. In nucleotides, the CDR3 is TGTGCCTGGAGCCCAGGGACTAGCGGGGGGACCAGTCAGTTCTTC. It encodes CAWSPGTSGGTSQFF.

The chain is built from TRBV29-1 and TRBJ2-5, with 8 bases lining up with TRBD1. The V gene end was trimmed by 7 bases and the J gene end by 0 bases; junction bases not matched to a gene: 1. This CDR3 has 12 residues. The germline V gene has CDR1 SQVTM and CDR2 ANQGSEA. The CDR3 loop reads CSAGQDQETQYF. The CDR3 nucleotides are TGCAGCGCGGGACAGGACCAAGAGACCCAGTACTTC.

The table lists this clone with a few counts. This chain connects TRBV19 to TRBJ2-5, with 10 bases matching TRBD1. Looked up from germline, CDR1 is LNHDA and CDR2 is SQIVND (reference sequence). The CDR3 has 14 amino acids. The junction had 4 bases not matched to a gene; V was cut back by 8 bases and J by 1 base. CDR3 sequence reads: CASRWTGGQETQYF. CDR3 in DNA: TGTGCCAGTCGTTGGACAGGGGGCCAAGAGACCCAGTACTTC.

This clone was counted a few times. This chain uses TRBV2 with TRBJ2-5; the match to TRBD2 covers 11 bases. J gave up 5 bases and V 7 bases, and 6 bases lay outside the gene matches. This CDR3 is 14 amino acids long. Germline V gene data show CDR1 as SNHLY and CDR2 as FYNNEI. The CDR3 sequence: CASIAGGLSETQYF. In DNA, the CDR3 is TGTGCCAGCATAGCGGGGGGGCTTTCGGAGACCCAGTACTTC.

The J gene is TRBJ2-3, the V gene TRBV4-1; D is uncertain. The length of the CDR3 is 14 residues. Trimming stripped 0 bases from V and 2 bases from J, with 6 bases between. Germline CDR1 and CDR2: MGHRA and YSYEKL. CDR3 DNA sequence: TGCGCCAGCAGCCAAGACAGCCCCACAGATACGCAGTATTTT. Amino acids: CASSQDSPTDTQYF.

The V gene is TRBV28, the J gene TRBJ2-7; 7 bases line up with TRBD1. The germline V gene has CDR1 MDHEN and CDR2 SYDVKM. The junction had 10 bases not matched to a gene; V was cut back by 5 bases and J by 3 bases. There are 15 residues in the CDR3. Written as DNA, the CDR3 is TGTGCCAGCAGTCGGGATACGACAGGGTTCTACGAGCAGTACTTC. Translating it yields CASSRDTTGFYEQYF.

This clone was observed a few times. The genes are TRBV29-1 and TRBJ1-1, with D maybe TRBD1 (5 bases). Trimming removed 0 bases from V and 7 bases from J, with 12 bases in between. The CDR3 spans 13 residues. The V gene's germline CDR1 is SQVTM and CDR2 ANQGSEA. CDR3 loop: CSVEDRGAYEAFF. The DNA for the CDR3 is TGCAGCGTTGAAGATCGAGGGGCTTATGAAGCTTTCTTT.

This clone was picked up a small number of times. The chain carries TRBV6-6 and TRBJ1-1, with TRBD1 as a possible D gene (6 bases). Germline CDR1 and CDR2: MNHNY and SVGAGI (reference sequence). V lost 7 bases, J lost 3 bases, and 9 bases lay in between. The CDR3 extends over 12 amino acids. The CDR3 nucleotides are TGTGCCAGCACGAGGGGGGACACTGAAGCTTTCTTT. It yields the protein CASTRGDTEAFF.

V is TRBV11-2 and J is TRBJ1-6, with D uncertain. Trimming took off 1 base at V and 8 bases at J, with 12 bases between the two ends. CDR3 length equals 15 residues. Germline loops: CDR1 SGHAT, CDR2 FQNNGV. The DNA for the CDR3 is TGTGCCAGCAGCTTAGGTTCGGTCGTGGATTCACCCCTCCACTTT. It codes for CASSLGSVVDSPLHF.

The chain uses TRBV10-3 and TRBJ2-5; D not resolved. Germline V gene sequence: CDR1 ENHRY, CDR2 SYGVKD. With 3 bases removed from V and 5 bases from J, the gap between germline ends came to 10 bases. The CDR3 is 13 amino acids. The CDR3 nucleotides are TGTGCCATCAGTGATGTAGCTAGGGAGACCCAGTACTTC. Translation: CAISDVARETQYF.

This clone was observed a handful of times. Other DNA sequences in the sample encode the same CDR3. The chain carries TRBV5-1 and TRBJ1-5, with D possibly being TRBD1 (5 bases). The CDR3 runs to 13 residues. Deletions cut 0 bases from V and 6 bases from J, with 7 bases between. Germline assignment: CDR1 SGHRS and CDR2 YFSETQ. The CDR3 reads CASSLEGSQPQHF. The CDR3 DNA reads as TGCGCCAGCAGCTTGGAGGGGAGTCAGCCCCAGCATTTT.

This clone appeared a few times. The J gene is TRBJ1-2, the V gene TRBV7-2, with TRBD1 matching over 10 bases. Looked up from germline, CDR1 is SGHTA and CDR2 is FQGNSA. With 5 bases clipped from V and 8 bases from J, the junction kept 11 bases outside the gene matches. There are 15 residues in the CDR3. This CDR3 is CASSTRQGANGGYTF. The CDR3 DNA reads TGTGCCAGCAGCACACGACAGGGGGCAAATGGAGGCTACACCTTC. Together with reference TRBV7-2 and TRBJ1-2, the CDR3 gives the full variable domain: GAGVSQSPSNKVTEKGKDVELRCDPISGHTALYWYRQSLGQGLEFLIYFQGNSAPDKSGLPSDRFSAERTGGSVSTLTIQRTQQEDSAVYLCASSTRQGANGGYTFGSGTRLTVV.

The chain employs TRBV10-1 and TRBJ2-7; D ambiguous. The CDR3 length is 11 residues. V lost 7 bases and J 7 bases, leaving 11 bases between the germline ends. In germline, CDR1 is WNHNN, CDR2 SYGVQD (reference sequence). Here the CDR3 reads CASTPWKEQYF. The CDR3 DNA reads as TGCGCCAGCACCCCGTGGAAAGAGCAGTACTTC.

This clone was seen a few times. The CDR3 nucleotides are TGCGCCAGCAGCCCGGACAGGGGAGATCAGCCCCAGCATTTT. This sequence encodes CASSPDRGDQPQHF. This chain connects TRBV5-1 to TRBJ1-5; 9 nucleotides line up with TRBD1. The CDR3 totals 14 residues. Germline V gives CDR1 SGHRS, CDR2 YFSETQ. V shed 4 bases, J shed 5 bases, and the junction held 4 bases outside the gene matches.

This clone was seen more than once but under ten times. In DNA form, the CDR3 reads TGTGCCTGGAGTGTAGGGACAGGGGGAGCTACGCAGTATTTT. Translation: CAWSVGTGGATQYF. The rearrangement uses TRBV30 and TRBJ2-3, with 11 positions matching TRBD1. Germline V CDR1 and CDR2: GTSNPN, SVGIG (reference sequence). The J segment lost 8 bases and the V segment lost 0 bases, leaving 4 bases of the junction unmatched. This CDR3 is 14 amino acids long.

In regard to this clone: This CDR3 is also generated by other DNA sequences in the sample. The CDR3 DNA is TGTGCCAGCAGTGGGACAGGGAGGACTGAAGCTTTCTTT. Its translation is CASSGTGRTEAFF. The chain recombines TRBV2 with TRBJ1-1, with TRBD1 identical over 8 bases. The CDR3 has 13 amino acids. The germline gives CDR1 SNHLY, CDR2 FYNNEI. The trim removed 4 bases at V and 5 bases at J, leaving 3 bases unmatched.

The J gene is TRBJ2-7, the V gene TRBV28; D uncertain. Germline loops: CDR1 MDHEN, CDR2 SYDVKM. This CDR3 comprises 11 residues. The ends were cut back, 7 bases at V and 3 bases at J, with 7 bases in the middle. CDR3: CASTSLYEQYF. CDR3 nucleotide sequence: TGTGCCAGCACTTCCCTCTACGAGCAGTACTTC.

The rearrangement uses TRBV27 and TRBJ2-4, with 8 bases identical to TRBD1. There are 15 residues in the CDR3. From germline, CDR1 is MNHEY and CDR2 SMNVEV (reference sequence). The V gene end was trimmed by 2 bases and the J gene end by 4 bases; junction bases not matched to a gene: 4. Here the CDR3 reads CASSLAGTGKNIQYF. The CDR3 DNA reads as TGTGCCAGCAGTTTAGCCGGGACAGGAAAAAACATTCAGTACTTC.

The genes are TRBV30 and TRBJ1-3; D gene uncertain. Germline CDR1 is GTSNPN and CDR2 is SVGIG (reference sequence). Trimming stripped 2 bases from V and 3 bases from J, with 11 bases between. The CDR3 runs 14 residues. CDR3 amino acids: CAWSRRDGGNTIYF. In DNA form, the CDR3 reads TGTGCCTGGAGTAGAAGGGATGGTGGAAACACCATATATTTT. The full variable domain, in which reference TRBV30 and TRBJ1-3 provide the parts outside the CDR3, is SQTIHQWPATLVQPVGSPLSLECTVEGTSNPNLYWYRQAAGRGLQLLFYSVGIGQISSEVPQNLSASRPQDRQFILSSKKLLLSDSGFYLCAWSRRDGGNTIYFGEGSWLTVV.

The CDR3 region is CASSPGGYEQFF. In DNA, the CDR3 is TGTGCCAGCAGCCCAGGGGGCTATGAGCAGTTCTTC. The chain couples TRBV5-5 to TRBJ2-1, with 8 bases identical to TRBD1. Unmatched junction bases numbered 2, after V lost 4 bases and J lost 8 bases. Germline loops: CDR1 SGHKS, CDR2 YYEKEE (reference sequence). CDR3 length equals 12 residues.

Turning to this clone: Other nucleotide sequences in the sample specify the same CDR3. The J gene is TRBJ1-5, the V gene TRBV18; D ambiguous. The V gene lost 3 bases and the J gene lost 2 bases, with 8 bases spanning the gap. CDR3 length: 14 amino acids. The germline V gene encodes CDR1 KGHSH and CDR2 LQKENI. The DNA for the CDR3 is TGTGCCAGCTCACCGGGGTTGGGCAATCAGCCCCAGCATTTT. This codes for CASSPGLGNQPQHF. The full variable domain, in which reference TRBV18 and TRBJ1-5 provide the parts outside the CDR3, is NAGVMQNPRHLVRRRGQEARLRCSPMKGHSHVYWYRQLPEEGLKFMVYLQKENIIDESGMPKERFSAEFPKEGPSILRIQQVVRGDSAAYFCASSPGLGNQPQHFGDGTRLSIL.

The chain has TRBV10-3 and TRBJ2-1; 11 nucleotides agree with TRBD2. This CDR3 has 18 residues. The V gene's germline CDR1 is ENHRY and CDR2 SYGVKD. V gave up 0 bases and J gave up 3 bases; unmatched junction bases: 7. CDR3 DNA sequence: TGTGCCATCAGTGAGTCGGTCCCTAGCGGGGGGATCTACAATGAGCAGTTCTTC. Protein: CAISESVPSGGIYNEQFF.

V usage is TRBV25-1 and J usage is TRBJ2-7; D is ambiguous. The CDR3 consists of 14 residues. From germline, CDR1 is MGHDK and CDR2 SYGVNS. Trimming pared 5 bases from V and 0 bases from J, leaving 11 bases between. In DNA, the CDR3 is TGTGCCAGCAGTTACGGGCAGAGCTCCTACGAGCAGTACTTC. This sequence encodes CASSYGQSSYEQYF.

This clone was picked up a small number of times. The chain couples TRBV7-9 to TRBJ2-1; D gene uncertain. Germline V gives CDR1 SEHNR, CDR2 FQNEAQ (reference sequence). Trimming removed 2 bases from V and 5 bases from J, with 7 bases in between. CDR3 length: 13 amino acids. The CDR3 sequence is CASSLPGDNEQFF. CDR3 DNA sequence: TGTGCCAGCAGCTTACCTGGGGACAATGAGCAGTTCTTC. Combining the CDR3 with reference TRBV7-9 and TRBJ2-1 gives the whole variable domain DTGVSQNPRHKITKRGQNVTFRCDPISEHNRLYWYRQTLGQGPEFLTYFQNEAQLEKSRLLSDRFSAERPKGSFSTLEIQRTEQGDSAMYLCASSLPGDNEQFFGPGTRLTVL.

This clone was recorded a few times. The chain's CDR3 is CASSEQLNTEAFF. In DNA, the CDR3 is TGTGCCAGCAGCGAACAGCTGAACACTGAAGCTTTCTTT. V gene TRBV9 combines with J gene TRBJ1-1; the D is unclear. Germline CDR1 is SGDLS and CDR2 is YYNGEE. V was cut by 3 bases and J by 0 bases, with 6 bases left in between. The CDR3 spans 13 residues. The whole variable domain, remainder taken from reference TRBV9 and TRBJ1-1, is DSGVTQTPKHLITATGQRVTLRCSPRSGDLSVYWYQQSLDQGLQFLIQYYNGEERAKGNILERFSAQQFPDLHSELNLSSLELGDSALYFCASSEQLNTEAFFGQGTRLTVV.

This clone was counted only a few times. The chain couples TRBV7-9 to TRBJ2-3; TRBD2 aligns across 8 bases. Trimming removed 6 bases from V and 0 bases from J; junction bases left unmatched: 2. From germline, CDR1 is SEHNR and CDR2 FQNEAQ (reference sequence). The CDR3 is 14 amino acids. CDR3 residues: CASSIAGSTDTQYF. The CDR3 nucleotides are TGTGCCAGCAGTATAGCGGGAAGCACAGATACGCAGTATTTT. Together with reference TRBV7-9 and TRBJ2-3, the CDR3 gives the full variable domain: DTGVSQNPRHKITKRGQNVTFRCDPISEHNRLYWYRQTLGQGPEFLTYFQNEAQLEKSRLLSDRFSAERPKGSFSTLEIQRTEQGDSAMYLCASSIAGSTDTQYFGPGTRLTVL.